A single sample gave rise to the 14 T cell receptor beta chains below, sequenced in a study of cytotoxic CD8 clonotypes in ibrutinib-treated CLL. Using immunoSEQ multiplex PCR, the repertoire was profiled, and TCRdb retains in-frame clones only, with some absent. The sample has about 140,000 clones, approximately 80% seen once. Sequencing was performed on PBMCs, taken after 36 months of ibrutinib treatment. The source is a human donor with chronic lymphocytic leukemia.

The CDR3 DNA is TGTGCCAGCAGCTTAACAGGGACGAAGACCCAGTACTTC. This translates into CASSLTGTKTQYF. The chain employs TRBV7-7 and TRBJ2-5; D is perhaps TRBD1 (6 bases). CDR3 size: 13 residues. The germline V gene has CDR1 SSHAT and CDR2 FNYEAQ (reference sequence). Deletions cut 2 bases from V and 6 bases from J, with 10 bases between.

In its sample, this clone was seen a few times. For the CDR3, the DNA is TGTGCCAGCTCACCACTGGGCAGTAACTATGGCTACACCTTC. This gives the protein CASSPLGSNYGYTF. This chain connects TRBV18 to TRBJ1-2, with D hard to call. Trimming pared 1 base from V and 1 base from J, leaving 7 bases between. The CDR3 has 14 residues. From germline, CDR1 is KGHSH and CDR2 LQKENI. Using reference TRBV18 and TRBJ1-2 for the parts outside the CDR3, the full variable domain is NAGVMQNPRHLVRRRGQEARLRCSPMKGHSHVYWYRQLPEEGLKFMVYLQKENIIDESGMPKERFSAEFPKEGPSILRIQQVVRGDSAAYFCASSPLGSNYGYTFGSGTRLTVV.

The chain couples TRBV6-5 to TRBJ1-6; 7 nucleotides agree with TRBD1. Unmatched junction bases numbered 10, after V lost 5 bases and J lost 9 bases. This CDR3 has 15 amino acids. The germline V gene encodes CDR1 MNHEY and CDR2 SVGAGI. CDR3 DNA sequence: TGTGCCAGCAGTCCCCAGACAGGGCTACGTTCACCCCTCCACTTT. Translation gives CASSPQTGLRSPLHF.

The chain is built from TRBV11-2 and TRBJ2-1, with D perhaps TRBD2 (8 bases). Germline lookup yields CDR1 SGHAT and CDR2 FQNNGV. CDR3 length equals 16 residues. V was shortened by 1 base and J by 5 bases, with 15 bases between the two germline ends. This chain's CDR3 is CASSLGRGGQNNEQFF. DNA of the CDR3: TGTGCCAGCAGCTTAGGCCGGGGGGGACAGAACAATGAGCAGTTCTTC.

The chain couples TRBV5-1 to TRBJ1-3; maybe TRBD1 (5 bases). The ends were cut back, 3 bases at V and 0 bases at J, with 10 bases in the middle. Germline V gene sequence: CDR1 SGHRS, CDR2 YFSETQ. This CDR3 spans 15 amino acids. The chain's CDR3 is CASSSDIASGNTIYF. CDR3 nucleotides: TGCGCCAGCAGCTCGGACATCGCCTCTGGAAACACCATATATTTT.

This sequence joins TRBV7-6 and TRBJ1-1; 9 nucleotides match TRBD1. J lost 4 bases, V lost 5 bases, and 8 bases had no gene match. Germline CDR1 and CDR2: SGHVS and FNYEAQ. The CDR3 length is 15 residues. The CDR3 sequence is CASSIELTGGTEAFF. As DNA, the CDR3 is TGTGCCAGCAGCATAGAACTGACAGGGGGCACTGAAGCTTTCTTT. Full variable domain (outside the CDR3, taken from reference TRBV7-6 and TRBJ1-1): GAGVSQSPRYKVTKRGQDVALRCDPISGHVSLYWYRQALGQGPEFLTYFNYEAQQDKSGLPNDRFSAERPEGSISTLTIQRTEQRDSAMYRCASSIELTGGTEAFFGQGTRLTVV.

The chain combines TRBV4-1 with TRBJ1-2; TRBD1 matches 12 bases. The length of the CDR3 is 17 residues. Germline V gene lookup returns CDR1 MGHRA and CDR2 YSYEKL. With 2 bases clipped from V and 2 bases from J, the junction kept 6 bases outside the gene matches. CDR3 sequence: CASSQPGQGAPNYGYTF. CDR3 nucleotides: TGCGCCAGCAGCCAACCGGGACAGGGGGCCCCGAACTATGGCTACACCTTC.

The chain combines TRBV11-2 with TRBJ2-7; TRBD1 agrees at 10 bases. The CDR3 loop spans 14 amino acids. CDR1 SGHAT and CDR2 FQNNGV come from the germline V gene. V was clipped by 4 bases and J by 5 bases; unmatched bases: 5. CDR3 region: CASSSPTGGNEQYF. CDR3 nucleotide sequence: TGTGCCAGCAGCTCCCCGACAGGGGGCAACGAGCAGTACTTC.

The rearrangement joins TRBV7-6 to TRBJ2-5; 8 bases agree with TRBD2. Trimming took 11 bases from V and 3 from J; bases not matched to a gene: 8. Germline loops: CDR1 SGHVS, CDR2 FNYEAQ. This CDR3 is built from 13 residues. In nucleotides, the CDR3 is TGTGCCTCTAGTCGGGGACTAGAAGAGACCCAGTACTTC. This sequence encodes CASSRGLEETQYF.

This clone was seen more than once but under ten times. The chain combines TRBV7-2 with TRBJ1-1; D not certain. Per germline, CDR1 SGHTA and CDR2 FQGNSA. The CDR3 runs to 12 residues. V shed 1 base and J shed 7 bases, with 7 bases lying between them. CDR3 coding DNA: TGTGCCAGCAGCTTAGTCCGCGGTGAAGCTTTCTTT. Protein: CASSLVRGEAFF.

The chain carries TRBV10-3 and TRBJ1-1; D gene ambiguous. With 1 base removed from V and 4 bases from J, the gap between germline ends came to 7 bases. Germline CDR1 ENHRY, CDR2 SYGVKD. The CDR3 totals 13 residues. The CDR3 spells CAISELFLTEAFF. CDR3 sequence (DNA): TGTGCCATCAGTGAGTTGTTTCTCACTGAAGCTTTCTTT.

The gene calls are TRBV28 and TRBJ2-1, with D perhaps matching TRBD2 (6 bases). This CDR3 is built from 14 residues. V gave up 7 bases and J gave up 5 bases, with 15 bases separating them. Germline V gene sequence: CDR1 MDHEN, CDR2 SYDVKM. CDR3 protein: CASMGGSIDNEQFF. The CDR3, as DNA: TGTGCCAGCATGGGGGGTTCCATCGACAATGAGCAGTTCTTC.

This clone was seen only once. The V and J genes are TRBV5-4 and TRBJ2-5; TRBD2 aligns across 8 bases. Germline V gene data show CDR1 as SGHNT and CDR2 as YYREEE (reference sequence). The ends lost 1 base at V and 5 bases at J; junction bases unmatched: 4. The CDR3 sequence is 14 residues long. Here the CDR3 DNA reads TGTGCCAGCAGCTTGACGGGGGGGCTGGAGACCCAGTACTTC. It codes for CASSLTGGLETQYF.

The chain couples TRBV6-1 to TRBJ1-1, with D uncertain. Germline V gene lookup returns CDR1 MNHNS and CDR2 SASEGT. V dropped 6 bases and J dropped 1 base, with 9 bases sitting between them. The CDR3 has 13 residues. This CDR3 reads CASRKEGNTEAFF. DNA of the CDR3: TGTGCCAGCAGAAAGGAGGGGAACACTGAAGCTTTCTTT.